The entry below describes one TCR beta chain. Sequencing was performed with immunoSEQ multiplex PCR; in TCRdb, only in-frame clones are kept and a portion is missing. Of over 45,000 clones listed, 60% to 80% are singletons. This entry is derived from a study of CD4+ T cells in melanoma. CDR1 and CDR2 (germline): MGHRA, YSYEKL. This CDR3 has 14 amino acids. Trimming shortened V by 0 bases and J by 4 bases, and 7 bases separated the two germline ends. The receptor's source is a human donor with melanoma. The rearrangement uses TRBV4-1 and TRBJ1-3, with TRBD1 as a possible D gene (5 bases). The sample taken for sequencing was tumor tissue. CDR3 nucleotide sequence: TGCGCCAGCAGCCAAGATGACAGCGGAAACACCATATATTTT. Its protein product is CASSQDDSGNTIYF.